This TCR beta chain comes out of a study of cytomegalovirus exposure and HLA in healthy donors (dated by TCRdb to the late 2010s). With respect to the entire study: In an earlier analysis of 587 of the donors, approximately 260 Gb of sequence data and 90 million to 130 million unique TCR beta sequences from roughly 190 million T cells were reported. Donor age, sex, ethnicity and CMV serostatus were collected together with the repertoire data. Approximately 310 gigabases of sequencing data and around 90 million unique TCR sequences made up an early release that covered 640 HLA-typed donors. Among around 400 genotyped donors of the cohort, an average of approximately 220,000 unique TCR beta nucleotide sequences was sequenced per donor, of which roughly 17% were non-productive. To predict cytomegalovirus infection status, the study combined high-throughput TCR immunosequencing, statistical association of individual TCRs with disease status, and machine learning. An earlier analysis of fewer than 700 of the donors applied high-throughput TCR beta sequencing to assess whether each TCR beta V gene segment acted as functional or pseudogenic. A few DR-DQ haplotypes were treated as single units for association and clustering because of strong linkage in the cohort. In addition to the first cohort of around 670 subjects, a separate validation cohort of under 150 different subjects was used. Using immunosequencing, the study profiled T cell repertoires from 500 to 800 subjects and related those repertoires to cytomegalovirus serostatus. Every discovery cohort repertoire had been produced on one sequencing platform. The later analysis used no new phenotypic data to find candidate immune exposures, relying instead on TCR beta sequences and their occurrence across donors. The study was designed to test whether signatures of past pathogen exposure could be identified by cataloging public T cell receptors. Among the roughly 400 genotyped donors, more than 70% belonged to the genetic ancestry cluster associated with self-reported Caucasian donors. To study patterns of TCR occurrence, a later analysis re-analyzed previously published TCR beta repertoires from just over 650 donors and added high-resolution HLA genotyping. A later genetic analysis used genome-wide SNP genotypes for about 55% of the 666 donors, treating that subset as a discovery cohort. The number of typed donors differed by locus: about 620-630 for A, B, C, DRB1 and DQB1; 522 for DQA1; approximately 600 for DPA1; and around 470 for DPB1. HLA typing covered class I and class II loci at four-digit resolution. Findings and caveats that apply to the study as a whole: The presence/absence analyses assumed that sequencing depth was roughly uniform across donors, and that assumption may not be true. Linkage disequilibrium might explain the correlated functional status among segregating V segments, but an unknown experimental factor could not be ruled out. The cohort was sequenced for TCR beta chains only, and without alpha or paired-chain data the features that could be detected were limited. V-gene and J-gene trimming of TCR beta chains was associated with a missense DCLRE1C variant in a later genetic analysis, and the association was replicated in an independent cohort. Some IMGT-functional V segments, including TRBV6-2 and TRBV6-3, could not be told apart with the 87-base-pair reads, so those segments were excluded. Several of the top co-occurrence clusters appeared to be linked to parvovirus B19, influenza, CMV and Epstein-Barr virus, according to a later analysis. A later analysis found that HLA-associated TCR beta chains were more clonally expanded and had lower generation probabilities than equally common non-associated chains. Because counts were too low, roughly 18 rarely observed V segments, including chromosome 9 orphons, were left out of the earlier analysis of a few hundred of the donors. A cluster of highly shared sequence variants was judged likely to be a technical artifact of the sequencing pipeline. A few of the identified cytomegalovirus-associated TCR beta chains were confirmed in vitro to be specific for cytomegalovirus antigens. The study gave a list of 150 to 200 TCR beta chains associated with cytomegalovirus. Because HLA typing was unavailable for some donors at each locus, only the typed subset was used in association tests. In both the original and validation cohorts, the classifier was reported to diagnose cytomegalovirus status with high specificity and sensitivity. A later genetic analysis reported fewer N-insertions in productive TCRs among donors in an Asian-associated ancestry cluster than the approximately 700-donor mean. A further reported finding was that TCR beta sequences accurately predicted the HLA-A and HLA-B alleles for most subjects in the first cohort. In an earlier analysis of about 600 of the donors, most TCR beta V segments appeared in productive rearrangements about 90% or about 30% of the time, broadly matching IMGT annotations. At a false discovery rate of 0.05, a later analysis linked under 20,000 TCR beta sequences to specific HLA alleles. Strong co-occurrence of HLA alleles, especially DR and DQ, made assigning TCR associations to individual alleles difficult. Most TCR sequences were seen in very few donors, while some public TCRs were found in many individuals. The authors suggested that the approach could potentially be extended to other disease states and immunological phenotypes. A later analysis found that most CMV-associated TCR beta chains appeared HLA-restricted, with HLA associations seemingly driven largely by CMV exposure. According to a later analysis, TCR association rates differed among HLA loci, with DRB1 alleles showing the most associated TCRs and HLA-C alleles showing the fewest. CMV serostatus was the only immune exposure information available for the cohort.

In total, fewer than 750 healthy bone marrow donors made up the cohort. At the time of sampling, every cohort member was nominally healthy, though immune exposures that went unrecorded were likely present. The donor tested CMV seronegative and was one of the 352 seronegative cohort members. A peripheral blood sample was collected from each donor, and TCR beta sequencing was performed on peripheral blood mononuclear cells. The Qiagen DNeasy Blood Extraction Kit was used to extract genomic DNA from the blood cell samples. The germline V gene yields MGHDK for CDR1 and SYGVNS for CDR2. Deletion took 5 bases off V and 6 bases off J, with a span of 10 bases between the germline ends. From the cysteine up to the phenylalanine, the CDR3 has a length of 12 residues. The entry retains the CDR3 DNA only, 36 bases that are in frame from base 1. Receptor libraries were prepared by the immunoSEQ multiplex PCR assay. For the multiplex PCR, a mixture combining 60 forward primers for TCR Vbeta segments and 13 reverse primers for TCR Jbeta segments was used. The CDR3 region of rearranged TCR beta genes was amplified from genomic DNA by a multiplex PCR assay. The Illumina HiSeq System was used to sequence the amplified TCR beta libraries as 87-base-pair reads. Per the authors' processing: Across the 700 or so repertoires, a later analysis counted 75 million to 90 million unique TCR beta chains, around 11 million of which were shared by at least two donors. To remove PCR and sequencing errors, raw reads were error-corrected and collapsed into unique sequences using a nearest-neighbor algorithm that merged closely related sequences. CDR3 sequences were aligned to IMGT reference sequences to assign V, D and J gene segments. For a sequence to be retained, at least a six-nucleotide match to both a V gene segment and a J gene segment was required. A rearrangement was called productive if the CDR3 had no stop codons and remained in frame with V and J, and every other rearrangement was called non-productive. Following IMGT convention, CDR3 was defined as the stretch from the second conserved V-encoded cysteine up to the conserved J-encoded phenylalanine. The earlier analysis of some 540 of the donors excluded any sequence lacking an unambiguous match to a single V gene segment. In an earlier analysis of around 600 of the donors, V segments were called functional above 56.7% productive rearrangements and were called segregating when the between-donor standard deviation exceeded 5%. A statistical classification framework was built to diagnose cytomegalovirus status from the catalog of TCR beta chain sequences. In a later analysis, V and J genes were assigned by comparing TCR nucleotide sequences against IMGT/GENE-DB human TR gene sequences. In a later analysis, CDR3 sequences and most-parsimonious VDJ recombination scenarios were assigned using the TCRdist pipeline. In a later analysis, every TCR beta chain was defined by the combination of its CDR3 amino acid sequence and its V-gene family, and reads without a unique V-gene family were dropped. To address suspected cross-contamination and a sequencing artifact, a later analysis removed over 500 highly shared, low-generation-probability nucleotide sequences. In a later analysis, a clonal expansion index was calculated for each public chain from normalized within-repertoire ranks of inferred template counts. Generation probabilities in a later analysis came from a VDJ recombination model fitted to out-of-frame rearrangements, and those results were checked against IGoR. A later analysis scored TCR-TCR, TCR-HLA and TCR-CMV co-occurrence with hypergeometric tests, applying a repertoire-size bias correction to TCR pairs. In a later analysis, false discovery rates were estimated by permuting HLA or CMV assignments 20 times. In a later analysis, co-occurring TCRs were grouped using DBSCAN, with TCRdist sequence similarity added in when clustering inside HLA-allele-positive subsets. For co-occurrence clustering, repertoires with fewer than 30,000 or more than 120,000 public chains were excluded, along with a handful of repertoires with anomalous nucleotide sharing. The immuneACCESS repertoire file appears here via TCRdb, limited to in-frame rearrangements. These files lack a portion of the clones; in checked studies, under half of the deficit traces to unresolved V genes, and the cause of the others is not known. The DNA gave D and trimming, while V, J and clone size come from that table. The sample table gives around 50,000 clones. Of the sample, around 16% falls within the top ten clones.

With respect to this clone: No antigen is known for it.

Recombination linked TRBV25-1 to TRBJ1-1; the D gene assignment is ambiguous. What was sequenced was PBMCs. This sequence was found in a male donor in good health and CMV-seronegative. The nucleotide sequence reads TGTGCCAGCAGTAAAAGCGGGGCTGAAGCTTTCTTT. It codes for CASSKSGAEAFF. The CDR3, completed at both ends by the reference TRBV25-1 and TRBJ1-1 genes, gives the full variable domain EADIYQTPRYLVIGTGKKITLECSQTMGHDKMYWYQQDPGMELHLIHYSYGVNSTEKGDLSSESTVSRIRTEHFPLTLESARPSHTSQYLCASSKSGAEAFFGQGTRLTVV.